Sequencing of this TCR beta chain was carried out in a study of identical twins. General observations from the study: Insertions ran lower in abundant cord blood beta clonotypes, though not in memory repertoires.

This clonotype was seen ten or more times. No antigen is known for it. Per the germline V gene, CDR1 is LNHNV and CDR2 is YYDKDF (reference sequence). V gave up 0 bases and J gave up 2 bases, with 14 bases separating them. CDR3 size: 16 residues. TCRdb passed the 5' RACE reads through MiXCR, listing each CDR3 protein once. The sample has approximately 690,000 distinct CDR3 sequences, approximately 6.1% seen once. Sequencing input: naive T cells sorted from blood. The source is a man aged 18-30 years in good health. V usage is TRBV15 and J usage is TRBJ2-7, with a possible D match to TRBD1 (6 bases). CDR3 sequence reads: CATSREDRLSPYEQYV. The CDR3, as DNA: TGTGCCACCAGCAGAGAAGACAGGTTAAGCCCCTACGAGCAGTACGTC.